The 21 T cell receptor beta chains below all came from one sample that was sequenced in a study of identical twins (dated by TCRdb to the mid-2010s). Library preparation employed 5' RACE. Sequencer: Illumina HiSeq 2000. TCRdb reprocessing: public reads trimmed at Q25 with fastp, clones called with MiXCR, in-frame beta chains kept. Rows merge per CDR3 protein into single entries with the most common DNA and genes. For this sample there are around 690,000 distinct CDR3 sequences; 20% to 25% appear just once. Around 4.4% of the sample goes to the ten largest clones. These same data were also listed under a study on T cells expressing NK-cell markers.

Sequenced input: PBMCs. Receptor source: a woman aged 18 to 35 in good health.

This clonotype was detected ten times or more. The chain combines TRBV29-1 with TRBJ2-2; tentatively, D is TRBD2 (6 bases). Germline CDR1 SQVTM, CDR2 ANQGSEA. The CDR3 sequence is 14 residues long. The V gene lost 3 bases and the J gene lost 2 bases, with 10 bases spanning the gap. CDR3 in amino acids: CSVDRGINTGELFF. In DNA form, the CDR3 reads TGCAGCGTTGATCGGGGGATTAACACCGGGGAGCTGTTTTTT.

This chain joins TRBV24-1 and TRBJ2-1; D perhaps matches TRBD1 (5 bases). Trimming pared 4 bases from V and 6 bases from J, leaving 18 bases between. The CDR3 length is 16 residues. CDR1 and CDR2 (germline): KGHDR, SFDVKD. The CDR3 region is CATSEFQGKTSNEQFF. Here the CDR3 DNA reads TGTGCCACCAGTGAGTTCCAGGGTAAGACAAGCAATGAGCAGTTCTTC.

The chain has TRBV18 and TRBJ1-1; D gene ambiguous. With 8 bases removed from V and 9 bases from J, the gap between germline ends came to 19 bases. Germline-derived CDR1 and CDR2 are KGHSH and LQKENI. This CDR3 has 13 amino acids. CDR3 sequence (DNA): TGTGCCAGCACAACCACGGTAGAGGAAAAAGCTTTCTTT. Encoded protein: CASTTTVEEKAFF.

This clonotype was seen only once. The V and J genes are TRBV28 and TRBJ2-1; D is tentatively TRBD1 or TRBD2 (5 bases each). Germline V gene sequence: CDR1 MDHEN, CDR2 SYDVKM. This CDR3 has 16 amino acids. V was shortened by 1 base and J by 1 base, with 11 bases between the two germline ends. This CDR3 is CASSLLQGESYNEQFF. CDR3 bases: TGTGCCAGCAGTTTATTGCAGGGAGAGTCCTACAATGAGCAGTTCTTC.

This clonotype was counted only a few times. The chain combines TRBV15 with TRBJ2-7; D remains unclear. CDR1 and CDR2 from the germline V gene are LNHNV and YYDKDF (reference sequence). Trimming removed 4 bases at V and 2 bases at J, with 9 bases between. The CDR3 has 13 amino acids. DNA for the CDR3: TGTGCCACCAGCAAGGGCAGAGCCTACGAGCAGTACTTC. Amino acid sequence: CATSKGRAYEQYF. Looking up the rest from reference TRBV15 and TRBJ2-7 gives the full variable domain: DAMVIQNPRYQVTQFGKPVTLSCSQTLNHNVMYWYQQKSSQAPKLLFHYYDKDFNNEADTPDNFQSRRPNTSFCFLDIRSPGLGDTAMYLCATSKGRAYEQYFGPGTRLTVT.

The chain employs TRBV6-1 and TRBJ2-5; 7 bases are a match to TRBD2. The CDR3 sequence is 14 residues long. The ends lost 4 bases at V and 3 bases at J; junction bases unmatched: 5. Germline-derived CDR1 and CDR2 are MNHNS and SASEGT. CDR3 nucleotides: TGTGCCAGCAGTGCACTAGCGAGAGAAGAGACCCAGTACTTC. This translates into CASSALAREETQYF.

The sample holds many counts of this clonotype. This chain connects TRBV12-3 or TRBV12-4 to TRBJ2-1; D might be TRBD2 (5 bases). Trimming took off 6 bases at V and 7 bases at J, with 10 bases between the two ends. The CDR3 is 12 residues long. The CDR3 coding sequence is TGTGCCAGCAGCTCTACTAGAAATGAGCAGTTCTTC. It encodes CASSSTRNEQFF.

Many counts were recorded for this clonotype. V and J are TRBV7-3 and TRBJ1-6; maybe TRBD1 (5 bases). This CDR3 contains 13 residues. V was trimmed by 1 base and J by 10 bases, leaving 8 bases between them. Germline V gene lookup returns CDR1 SGHTA and CDR2 FQGTGA. CDR3 sequence: CASSLRGESPLHF. The CDR3 nucleotides read TGTGCCAGCAGCTTAAGAGGGGAATCACCCCTCCACTTT. Full variable domain (rest looked up from reference TRBV7-3 and TRBJ1-6): GAGVSQTPSNKVTEKGKYVELRCDPISGHTALYWYRQSLGQGPEFLIYFQGTGAADDSGLPNDRFFAVRPEGSVSTLKIQRTERGDSAVYLCASSLRGESPLHFGNGTRLTVT.

This clonotype has more than one count but fewer than ten. The genes are TRBV5-1 and TRBJ2-7; D is uncertain. V lost 0 bases to trimming and J lost 2 bases, with 12 bases between them. Germline V gives CDR1 SGHRS, CDR2 YFSETQ. CDR3 length equals 15 residues. In DNA, the CDR3 is TGCGCCAGCAGCTTGGTAGGCGGAACCACCTACGAGCAGTACTTC. Translation: CASSLVGGTTYEQYF.

This clonotype occurred many times. V and J are TRBV25-1 and TRBJ2-1; possibly TRBD1 for D (5 bases). The CDR3 has 15 amino acids. Germline lookup yields CDR1 MGHDK and CDR2 SYGVNS. The V end lost 0 bases, the J end lost 5 bases, and 11 bases lay between the germline ends. The CDR3 bases are TGTGCCAGCAGTGAATACACAGGTGTAGACAATGAGCAGTTCTTC. It yields the protein CASSEYTGVDNEQFF.

V gene TRBV5-4 combines with J gene TRBJ2-3; D gene unclear. Germline assignment: CDR1 SGHNT and CDR2 YYREEE (reference sequence). This CDR3 has 15 residues. V was cut by 0 bases and J by 0 bases, with 8 bases left in between. CDR3 in amino acids: CASSLAATSTDTQYF. The DNA of the CDR3 is TGTGCCAGCAGCTTGGCGGCGACTAGCACAGATACGCAGTATTTT.

The chain uses TRBV29-1 and TRBJ1-1; 7 bases map to TRBD1. Trimming removed 6 bases from V and 0 bases from J; junction bases left unmatched: 7. The CDR3 sequence is 14 residues long. The germline V gene has CDR1 SQVTM and CDR2 ANQGSEA. CDR3 residues: CSVRTGSMNTEAFF. DNA of the CDR3: TGCAGCGTACGGACAGGCTCAATGAACACTGAAGCTTTCTTT.

This clonotype was seen more than once but under ten times. This chain links TRBV5-1 with TRBJ2-4, with TRBD1 identical over 9 bases. V gave up 3 bases and J gave up 3 bases; unmatched junction bases: 7. Looked up from germline, CDR1 is SGHRS and CDR2 is YFSETQ. This CDR3 is 16 amino acids long. CDR3 bases: TGCGCCAGCAGCTCCACAGGGGGCACGGGCAAAAACATTCAGTACTTC. This encodes CASSSTGGTGKNIQYF.

The gene calls are TRBV5-5 and TRBJ2-7; 7 bases are shared with TRBD1. Trimming took 3 bases from V and 2 from J; bases not matched to a gene: 8. Per the germline V gene, CDR1 is SGHKS and CDR2 is YYEKEE (reference sequence). The CDR3 extends over 15 amino acids. The CDR3 DNA sequence: TGTGCCAGCAGCTACTTTCGACAGGGACCCTACGAGCAGTACTTC. Residues: CASSYFRQGPYEQYF.

This clonotype showed up many times. This rearrangement joins TRBV7-2 to TRBJ1-1; D is perhaps TRBD1 (5 bases). Germline values: CDR1 SGHTA, CDR2 FQGNSA. The ends were cut back, 5 bases at V and 1 base at J, with 8 bases in the middle. The CDR3 runs to 13 residues. The CDR3 DNA is TGTGCCAGCAGCGCCGGGGGGAACACTGAAGCTTTCTTT. This translates into CASSAGGNTEAFF.

This clonotype turned up a few times. The chain uses TRBV12-3 or TRBV12-4 and TRBJ2-1, with TRBD2 matching 8 bases. This CDR3 has 14 residues. The trim removed 9 bases at V and 15 bases at J, leaving 19 bases unmatched. CDR3 DNA: TGTGCCAGTTCTTTCACGGGGGGGTTGTCAGGGCCGTTCTTC. Amino acid sequence: CASSFTGGLSGPFF.

V is TRBV20-1 and J is TRBJ2-1, with TRBD2 matching over 8 bases. The ends lost 6 bases at V and 8 bases at J; junction bases unmatched: 9. The germline gives CDR1 DFQATT, CDR2 SNEGSKA (reference sequence). The CDR3 contains 13 residues. The CDR3 region has the DNA TGCAGTGCCTCCGGGACTAGTGTCTATGAGCAGTTCTTC. Translating gives CSASGTSVYEQFF.

This sequence joins TRBV12-3 or TRBV12-4 and TRBJ2-3; 9 bases match TRBD2. The CDR3 extends over 15 amino acids. The V gene end was trimmed by 1 base and the J gene end by 2 bases; junction bases not matched to a gene: 1. CDR3 coding DNA: TGTGCCAGCAGTTTAGTAGCGGGGGCCACAGATACGCAGTATTTT. Translation gives CASSLVAGATDTQYF.

The V and J genes are TRBV12-3 or TRBV12-4 and TRBJ1-2, with D tentatively TRBD1 (5 bases). Trimming removed 1 base at V and 12 bases at J, with 15 bases between. The CDR3 is made up of 13 amino acids. CDR3 in amino acids: CASSLGREGTNTF. The CDR3 DNA reads as TGTGCCAGCAGTTTAGGCAGGGAGGGGACGAACACCTTC.

Worth noting for this clonotype: Compared with germline, one end of the junction differs, possibly owing to a read error. The J gene is TRBJ1-4, the V gene TRBV5-4; D is ambiguous. The CDR3 has 14 amino acids. Per the germline V gene, CDR1 is SGHNT and CDR2 is YYREEE (reference sequence). For the CDR3, the DNA is TGTGCCAGCAGCCCCGGGCTCCTCGACGAAGAACTGCTTTTT. Its translation: CASSPGLLDEELLF.

This clonotype came up a few times. The chain uses TRBV2 and TRBJ2-7; D uncertain. The CDR3 spans 13 residues. V was cut by 3 bases and J by 5 bases, with 11 bases left in between. Germline lookup yields CDR1 SNHLY and CDR2 FYNNEI. The CDR3 DNA reads as TGTGCCAGCAGTGAGGGGTTTAAACACGAGCAGTACTTC. Amino acids: CASSEGFKHEQYF. The full variable domain, rest sourced from reference TRBV2 and TRBJ2-7, is EPEVTQTPSHQVTQMGQEVILRCVPISNHLYFYWYRQILGQKVEFLVSFYNNEISEKSEIFDDQFSVERPDGSNFTLKIRSTKLEDSAMYFCASSEGFKHEQYFGPGTRLTVT.